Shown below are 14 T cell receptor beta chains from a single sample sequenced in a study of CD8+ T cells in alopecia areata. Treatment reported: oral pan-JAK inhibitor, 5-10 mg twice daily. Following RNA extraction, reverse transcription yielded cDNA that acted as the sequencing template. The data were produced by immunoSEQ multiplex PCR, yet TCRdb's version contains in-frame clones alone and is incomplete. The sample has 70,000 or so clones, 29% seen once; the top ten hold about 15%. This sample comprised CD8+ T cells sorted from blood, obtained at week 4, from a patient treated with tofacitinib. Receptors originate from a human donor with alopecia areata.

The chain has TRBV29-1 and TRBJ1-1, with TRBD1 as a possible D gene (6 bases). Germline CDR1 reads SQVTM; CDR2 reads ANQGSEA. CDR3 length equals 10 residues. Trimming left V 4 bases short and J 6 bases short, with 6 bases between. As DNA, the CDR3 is TGCAGCGTTGGGACAGCTGAAGCTTTCTTT. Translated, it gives CSVGTAEAFF. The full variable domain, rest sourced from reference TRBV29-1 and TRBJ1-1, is SAVISQKPSRDICQRGTSLTIQCQVDSQVTMMFWYRQQPGQSLTLIATANQGSEATYESGFVIDKFPISRPNLTFSTLTVSNMSPEDSSIYLCSVGTAEAFFGQGTRLTVV.

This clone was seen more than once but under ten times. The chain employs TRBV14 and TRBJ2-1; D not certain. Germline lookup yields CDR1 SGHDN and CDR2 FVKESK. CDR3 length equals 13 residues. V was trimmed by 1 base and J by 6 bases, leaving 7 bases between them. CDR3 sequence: CASSQGFGNEQFF. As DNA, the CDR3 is TGTGCCAGCAGCCAAGGGTTCGGCAATGAGCAGTTCTTC.

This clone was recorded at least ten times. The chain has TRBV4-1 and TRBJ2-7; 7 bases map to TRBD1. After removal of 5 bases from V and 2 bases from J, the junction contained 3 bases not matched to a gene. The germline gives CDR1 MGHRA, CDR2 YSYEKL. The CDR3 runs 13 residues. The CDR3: CASSIDRAYEQYF. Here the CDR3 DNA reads TGCGCCAGCAGCATCGACAGGGCCTACGAGCAGTACTTC.

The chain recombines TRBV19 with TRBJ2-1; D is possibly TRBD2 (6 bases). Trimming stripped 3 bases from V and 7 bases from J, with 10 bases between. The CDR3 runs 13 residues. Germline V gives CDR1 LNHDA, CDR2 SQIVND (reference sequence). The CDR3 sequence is CASSILRGNEQFF. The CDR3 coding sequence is TGTGCCAGTAGTATCCTACGGGGGAATGAGCAGTTCTTC.

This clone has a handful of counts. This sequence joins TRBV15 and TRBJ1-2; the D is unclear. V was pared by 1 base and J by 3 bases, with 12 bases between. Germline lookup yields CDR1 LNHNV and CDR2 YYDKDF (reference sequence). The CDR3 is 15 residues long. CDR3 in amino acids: CATSRGVSRDYGYTF. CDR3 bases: TGTGCCACCAGCAGAGGAGTTAGCCGGGACTATGGCTACACCTTC.

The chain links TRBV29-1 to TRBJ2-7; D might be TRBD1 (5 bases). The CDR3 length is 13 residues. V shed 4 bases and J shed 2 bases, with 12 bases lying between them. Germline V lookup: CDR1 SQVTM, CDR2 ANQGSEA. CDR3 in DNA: TGCAGCGTTGTCACTGGCAGGGCCTACGAGCAGTACTTC. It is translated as CSVVTGRAYEQYF.

The CDR3 nucleotides are TGCAGCGTTGTCTTTCAGGGTCACTATGGCTACACCTTC. Its translation: CSVVFQGHYGYTF. The V gene is TRBV29-1, the J gene TRBJ1-2; tentatively, D is TRBD1 (5 bases). There are 13 residues in the CDR3. The germline gives CDR1 SQVTM, CDR2 ANQGSEA. Trimming removed 4 bases from V and 3 bases from J, with 12 bases in between.

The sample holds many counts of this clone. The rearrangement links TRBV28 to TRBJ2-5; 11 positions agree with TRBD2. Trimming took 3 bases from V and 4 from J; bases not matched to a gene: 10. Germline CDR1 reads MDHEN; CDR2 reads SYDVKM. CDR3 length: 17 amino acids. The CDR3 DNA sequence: TGTGCCAGCAGTTTGACTAGCGGGACAGGTTTAGGAGAGACCCAGTACTTC. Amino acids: CASSLTSGTGLGETQYF.

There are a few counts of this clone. The CDR3: CSVVGGYGYTF. The DNA of the CDR3 is TGCAGCGTTGTGGGGGGCTATGGCTACACCTTC. V and J are TRBV29-1 and TRBJ1-2; a weak D match, TRBD1 (5 bases). The V gene lost 4 bases and the J gene lost 4 bases, with 7 bases spanning the gap. The CDR3 is made up of 11 amino acids. Germline assignment: CDR1 SQVTM and CDR2 ANQGSEA.

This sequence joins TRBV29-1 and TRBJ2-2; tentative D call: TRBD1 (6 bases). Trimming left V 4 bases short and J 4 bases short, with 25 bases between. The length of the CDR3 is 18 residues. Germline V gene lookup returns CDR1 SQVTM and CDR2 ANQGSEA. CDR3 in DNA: TGCAGCGTTGTACTCTGGGACAATAGTCTAACTAGCACCGGGGAGCTGTTTTTT. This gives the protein CSVVLWDNSLTSTGELFF.

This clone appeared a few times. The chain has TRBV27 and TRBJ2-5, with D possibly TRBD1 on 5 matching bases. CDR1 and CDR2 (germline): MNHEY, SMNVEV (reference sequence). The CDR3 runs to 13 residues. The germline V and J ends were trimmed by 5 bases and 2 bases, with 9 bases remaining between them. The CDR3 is CASSERQQETQYF. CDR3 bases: TGTGCCAGCAGTGAACGACAGCAAGAGACCCAGTACTTC.

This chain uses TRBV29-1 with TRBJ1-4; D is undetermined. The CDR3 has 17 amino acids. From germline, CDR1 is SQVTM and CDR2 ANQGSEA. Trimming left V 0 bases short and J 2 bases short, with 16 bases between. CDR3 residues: CSVEDQDGGGTNEKLFF. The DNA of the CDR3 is TGCAGCGTTGAAGATCAGGATGGAGGAGGCACTAATGAAAAACTGTTTTTT.

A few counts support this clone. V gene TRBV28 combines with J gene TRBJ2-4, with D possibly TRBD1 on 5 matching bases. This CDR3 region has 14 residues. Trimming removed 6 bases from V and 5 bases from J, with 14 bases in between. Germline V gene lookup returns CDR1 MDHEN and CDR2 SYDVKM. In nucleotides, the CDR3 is TGTGCCAGCAGGGGGCTCCAGTCAGAAAACATTCAGTACTTC. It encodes CASRGLQSENIQYF.

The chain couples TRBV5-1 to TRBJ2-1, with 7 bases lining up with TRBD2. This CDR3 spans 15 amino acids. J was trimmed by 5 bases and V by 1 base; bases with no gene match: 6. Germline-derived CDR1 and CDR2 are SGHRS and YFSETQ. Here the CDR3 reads CASSLSGREDNEQFF. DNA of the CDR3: TGCGCCAGCAGCTTGTCGGGGAGGGAAGACAATGAGCAGTTCTTC.